This entry lists 29 T cell receptor beta chains sequenced from one sample in a study of persistence of HIV-infected CD4 T cells. Cells were stimulated with CMV-infected fibroblast lysates at approximately 10 ug/mL. Memory cells lacking CD40L and CD69 with high CD45RO were sorted. These receptors' targets are unknown. This was the immunoSEQ version 4 assay in survey mode. The repertoire was sequenced with immunoSEQ multiplex PCR; TCRdb's copy has only in-frame clones and lacks some. The table lists 25,000 to 35,000 clones, roughly 78% of them singletons. The sequencing here drew on CD4+ T cells sorted from PBMCs after roughly 19-hour stimulation, taken from a patient who received antiretroviral therapy. The receptors here all came from an adult woman with HIV who was CMV-seropositive.

The V call is TRBV7-2, the J call TRBJ1-2; no definite D call. Germline assignment: CDR1 SGHTA and CDR2 FQGNSA. The CDR3 runs 14 residues. The V end lost 5 bases, the J end lost 4 bases, and 14 bases lay between the germline ends. CDR3 amino acids: CASSPPPAVYGYTF. The CDR3 DNA reads TGTGCCAGCAGCCCCCCGCCCGCGGTCTATGGCTACACCTTC.

This clone was seen just once. This CDR3 reads CASSPTGVKVNTEAFF. The CDR3 DNA follows: TGTGCCAGCAGCCCGACAGGAGTTAAGGTGAACACTGAAGCTTTCTTT. J is TRBJ1-1 and V is TRBV5-4, with D possibly being TRBD1 (6 bases). The CDR3 is 16 residues long. The germline V and J ends were trimmed by 4 bases and 0 bases, with 16 bases remaining between them. CDR1 and CDR2 from the germline V gene are SGHNT and YYREEE (reference sequence).

This chain links TRBV5-1 with TRBJ1-4; possible D gene TRBD1, 6 bases. CDR3 length: 15 residues. V lost 4 bases, J lost 7 bases, and 17 bases lay in between. Germline assignment: CDR1 SGHRS and CDR2 YFSETQ. CDR3 amino acids: CASSLEVQGGEKLFF. The CDR3 DNA follows: TGCGCCAGCAGCCTTGAGGTACAGGGAGGTGAAAAACTGTTTTTT.

This clone came up a few times. The rearrangement links TRBV5-1 to TRBJ2-3; D unresolved. Trimming stripped 2 bases from V and 6 bases from J, with 7 bases between. CDR1 and CDR2 (germline): SGHRS, YFSETQ. This CDR3 is 12 amino acids long. The CDR3 loop is CASSLPSDTQYF. The CDR3, as DNA: TGCGCCAGCAGCTTACCTTCGGATACGCAGTATTTT.

The rearrangement joins TRBV7-3 to TRBJ2-1, with 15 bases lining up with TRBD2. The CDR3 extends over 18 amino acids. Germline V gives CDR1 SGHTA, CDR2 FQGTGA. Unmatched junction bases numbered 6, after V lost 5 bases and J lost 1 base. CDR3 region: CASSRTSGGARSYNEQFF. CDR3 bases: TGTGCCAGCAGCCGGACTAGCGGGGGGGCCAGGTCCTACAATGAGCAGTTCTTC.

The chain is built from TRBV10-3 and TRBJ1-2; no clear D. Trimming removed 0 bases from V and 8 bases from J, with 16 bases in between. The germline V gene has CDR1 ENHRY and CDR2 SYGVKD. The CDR3 loop spans 15 amino acids. The CDR3 protein is CAISESWGSEGGYTF. CDR3 coding DNA: TGTGCCATCAGTGAGTCTTGGGGTTCGGAGGGCGGCTACACCTTC.

The rearrangement uses TRBV4-1 and TRBJ1-5; D remains ambiguous. CDR1 MGHRA and CDR2 YSYEKL come from the germline V gene. V shed 0 bases and J shed 5 bases, with 8 bases lying between them. This CDR3 has 14 residues. This chain's CDR3 is CASSQDRLHQPQHF. DNA of the CDR3: TGCGCCAGCAGCCAAGATCGACTGCATCAGCCCCAGCATTTT.

The rearrangement joins TRBV27 to TRBJ1-1; D might be TRBD1 (5 bases). Per germline, CDR1 MNHEY and CDR2 SMNVEV (reference sequence). Trimming left V 6 bases short and J 2 bases short, with 13 bases between. The CDR3 is 14 amino acids. CDR3 DNA sequence: TGTGCCAGCAGGACCGGGGACTTTAACACTGAAGCTTTCTTT. This encodes CASRTGDFNTEAFF.

The J gene is TRBJ1-3, the V gene TRBV28, with 8 bases lining up with TRBD1. Losses at the gene ends were 5 bases for V and 10 bases for J; bases not matched to a gene: 7. Per the germline V gene, CDR1 is MDHEN and CDR2 is SYDVKM. The CDR3 spans 13 residues. The CDR3 nucleotides are TGTGCCAGCAGTCCGGGACAGGCACGGACCATATATTTT. Its protein is CASSPGQARTIYF.

The gene calls are TRBV14 and TRBJ1-4; D is uncertain. The CDR3 loop spans 15 amino acids. Trimming took off 0 bases at V and 4 bases at J, with 9 bases between the two ends. Germline-derived CDR1 and CDR2 are SGHDN and FVKESK. The chain's CDR3 is CASSQERTHNEKLFF. The CDR3 DNA sequence: TGTGCCAGCAGCCAAGAAAGAACGCATAATGAAAAACTGTTTTTT.

The CDR3 loop reads CASSGGTALINEQFF. The DNA of the CDR3 is TGTGCCAGCAGTGGGGGGACCGCTCTTATCAATGAGCAGTTCTTC. This chain connects TRBV2 to TRBJ2-1; D may be TRBD1 or TRBD2 (5 bases each). The CDR3 covers 15 residues. The V gene's germline CDR1 is SNHLY and CDR2 FYNNEI. The germline V and J ends were trimmed by 4 bases and 6 bases, with 16 bases remaining between them.

This chain connects TRBV7-8 to TRBJ1-4; D gene uncertain. Germline CDR1 and CDR2: SGHVS and FQNEAQ. The CDR3 is 15 amino acids. Deletions cut 1 base from V and 4 bases from J, with 10 bases between. CDR3 sequence reads: CASSLVGANNEKLFF. CDR3 sequence (DNA): TGTGCCAGCAGCTTAGTTGGAGCGAATAATGAAAAACTGTTTTTT.

This chain links TRBV7-8 with TRBJ2-1; D is unclear. Trimming shortened V by 0 bases and J by 0 bases, and 9 bases separated the two germline ends. Germline-derived CDR1 and CDR2 are SGHVS and FQNEAQ. The CDR3 loop spans 16 amino acids. CDR3 residues: CASSLAGMSSYNEQFF. CDR3 nucleotides: TGTGCCAGCAGCTTAGCGGGGATGAGCTCCTACAATGAGCAGTTCTTC.

V usage is TRBV6-5 and J usage is TRBJ1-3; D not certain. This CDR3 spans 13 amino acids. V lost 1 base and J lost 7, with 8 bases in between. Germline V CDR1 and CDR2: MNHEY, SVGAGI. The CDR3: CASSYLGANTIYF. For the CDR3, the DNA is TGTGCCAGCAGTTACTTGGGAGCCAACACCATATATTTT.

The rearrangement links TRBV28 to TRBJ2-7, with 16 bases identical to TRBD2. V was clipped by 2 bases and J by 7 bases; unmatched bases: 5. This CDR3 contains 16 residues. The germline CDR1 and CDR2 sequences are MDHEN and SYDVKM. The CDR3 DNA is TGTGCCAGCAGTTTAGGGACTAGCGGGGGGGCCGGGGAGCAGTACGTC. Its translation is CASSLGTSGGAGEQYV.

This rearrangement joins TRBV30 to TRBJ1-1, with a possible D match to TRBD1 (5 bases). Germline V gene lookup returns CDR1 GTSNPN and CDR2 SVGIG (reference sequence). V lost 4 bases, J lost 9 bases, and 12 bases lay in between. The CDR3 has 11 residues. The CDR3 reads CAWNREGKAFF. The CDR3 DNA is TGTGCCTGGAATCGGGAGGGGAAAGCTTTCTTT.

This chain uses TRBV4-2 with TRBJ1-2; 8 bases align to TRBD1. The CDR3 is 16 residues long. Trimming removed 0 bases from V and 7 bases from J; junction bases left unmatched: 10. Germline CDR1 and CDR2: LGHNA and YNFKEQ. This chain's CDR3 is CASSQDLVQGARGYTF. CDR3 DNA: TGTGCCAGCAGCCAAGATTTGGTGCAGGGGGCGCGTGGCTACACCTTC.

The chain links TRBV19 to TRBJ2-7; D uncertain. The ends were cut back, 5 bases at V and 0 bases at J, with 14 bases in the middle. Germline assignment: CDR1 LNHDA and CDR2 SQIVND (reference sequence). This CDR3 is built from 15 residues. CDR3 sequence (DNA): TGTGCCAGTAGTTTCCAAGACTCCTACTCCTACGAGCAGTACTTC. This encodes CASSFQDSYSYEQYF.

The V gene is TRBV2, the J gene TRBJ1-2, with D maybe TRBD1 (6 bases). The CDR3 totals 15 residues. From germline, CDR1 is SNHLY and CDR2 FYNNEI. V was trimmed by 6 bases and J by 2 bases, leaving 16 bases between them. CDR3 in DNA: TGTGCCAGCAGGCCTTCCCCCGGGGGCAACTATGGCTACACCTTC. Encoded protein: CASRPSPGGNYGYTF.

The chain recombines TRBV9 with TRBJ1-6; D call uncertain. CDR3 length equals 16 residues. Germline V CDR1 and CDR2: SGDLS, YYNGEE. The V and J ends lost 0 bases and 5 bases respectively, with 12 bases between them. Here the CDR3 reads CASSVGLRTDNSPLHF. CDR3 coding DNA: TGTGCCAGCAGCGTAGGGCTCCGGACTGATAATTCACCCCTCCACTTT.

The rearrangement uses TRBV30 and TRBJ1-2; D ambiguous. This CDR3 has 14 amino acids. Germline V gene sequence: CDR1 GTSNPN, CDR2 SVGIG (reference sequence). The V gene lost 0 bases and the J gene lost 7 bases, with 15 bases spanning the gap. In nucleotides, the CDR3 is TGTGCCTGGAGTGTACCCCGGGGTCTACCTGGCTACACCTTC. Residues: CAWSVPRGLPGYTF.

The gene calls are TRBV7-8 and TRBJ1-3; 8 nucleotides match TRBD1. V was pared by 5 bases and J by 4 bases, with 10 bases of the junction left unmatched. CDR1 SGHVS and CDR2 FQNEAQ come from the germline V gene. This CDR3 is 16 amino acids long. CDR3 region: CASSGDRSALGNTIYF. DNA for the CDR3: TGTGCCAGCAGCGGGGACAGGAGCGCTCTCGGAAACACCATATATTTT. Drawing the rest from reference TRBV7-8 and TRBJ1-3, the complete variable domain is GAGVSQSPRYKVAKRGQDVALRCDPISGHVSLFWYQQALGQGPEFLTYFQNEAQLDKSGLPSDRFFAERPEGSVSTLKIQRTQQEDSAVYLCASSGDRSALGNTIYFGEGSWLTVV.

V gene TRBV6-4 combines with J gene TRBJ1-1; D remains ambiguous. CDR3 length equals 13 residues. Germline lookup yields CDR1 MRHNA and CDR2 SNTAGT. Trimming removed 8 bases at V and 6 bases at J, with 16 bases between. In nucleotides, the CDR3 is TGTGCCAGCGCGGATTACGAAGGCTCTGAAGCTTTCTTT. This gives the protein CASADYEGSEAFF.

The chain is built from TRBV7-8 and TRBJ1-1; no reliable D call. From germline, CDR1 is SGHVS and CDR2 FQNEAQ. CDR3 size: 15 residues. V dropped 2 bases and J dropped 1 base, with 11 bases sitting between them. The CDR3 nucleotides are TGTGCCAGCAGCTTAACGAGCCGGTCGAACACTGAAGCTTTCTTT. Its translation: CASSLTSRSNTEAFF.

This clone was seen a handful of times. DNA of the CDR3: TGTGCCGGGACGATTATGACTGAAGCTTTCTTT. Translating gives CAGTIMTEAFF. The chain is built from TRBV2 and TRBJ1-1; D is possibly TRBD1 (5 bases). The CDR3 sequence is 11 residues long. V lost 11 bases and J lost 5, with 12 bases in between. Germline V gives CDR1 SNHLY, CDR2 FYNNEI.

This clone occurred once. The V call is TRBV19, the J call TRBJ2-3; D unresolved. Trimming cost V 2 bases and J 0 bases, with 6 bases left between them. The CDR3 consists of 14 residues. In germline, CDR1 is LNHDA, CDR2 SQIVND (reference sequence). The DNA for the CDR3 is TGTGCCAGTAGTATATCAGCTAGCACAGATACGCAGTATTTT. Translated, it gives CASSISASTDTQYF.

This clone was observed a handful of times. The V call is TRBV5-1, the J call TRBJ2-5, with D possibly matching TRBD1 (6 bases). This CDR3 spans 16 amino acids. Germline V gives CDR1 SGHRS, CDR2 YFSETQ. Trimming removed 1 base at V and 5 bases at J, with 18 bases between. The CDR3 region is CASSLTGSTQGETQYF. CDR3 DNA sequence: TGCGCCAGCAGCTTGACAGGGTCCACCCAAGGGGAGACCCAGTACTTC.

The rearrangement joins TRBV3-1 (or the pseudogene TRBV3-2) to TRBJ2-3; 9 bases align to TRBD2. From germline, CDR1 is LGHDT and CDR2 YNNKEL (reference sequence). The V segment lost 4 bases and the J segment 2 bases; nucleotides outside the gene matches: 7. The CDR3 totals 16 residues. CDR3 loop: CASSLGVAGVTDTQYF. CDR3 nucleotides: TGTGCCAGCAGCCTTGGAGTAGCGGGGGTCACAGATACGCAGTATTTT.

V is TRBV15 and J is TRBJ1-5, with 8 bases identical to TRBD1. The J segment lost 9 bases and the V segment lost 5 bases, leaving 9 bases of the junction unmatched. The germline gives CDR1 LNHNV, CDR2 YYDKDF (reference sequence). CDR3 length: 14 residues. CDR3 in DNA: TGTGCCACCAGCGGCAGGGGGCATTGGGGGCCCCAGCATTTT. Translating gives CATSGRGHWGPQHF.